This entry lists 4 T cell receptor beta chains sequenced from one sample in a study of Ad26.COV2.S vaccination and SARS-CoV-2 variants. The sample's treatment: approximately 18 received Ad26.COV2.S at low or high dose, single or two shots; several received placebo; per-sample allocation not given. Following the first vaccine or placebo injection, samples were taken on day 63. Sequenced by immunoSEQ multiplex PCR; TCRdb stores in-frame clones only, minus some. The sample comprises some 340,000 clones, 85% of which are singletons, and under 2.5% rests with the top ten. This specimen was peripheral blood, taken in a trial of Ad26.COV2.S vaccine versus placebo. These receptor sequences come from a person between 18 and 65 years old who received the Ad26.COV2.S COVID-19 vaccine or a placebo.

The chain employs TRBV28 and TRBJ2-1; D not resolved. With 4 bases removed from V and 12 bases from J, the gap between germline ends came to 13 bases. CDR1 MDHEN and CDR2 SYDVKM come from the germline V gene. The CDR3 loop spans 12 amino acids. CDR3 amino acids: CASSSLSRWQFF. In nucleotides, the CDR3 is TGTGCCAGCAGTTCTCTTTCCAGGTGGCAGTTCTTC.

The chain uses TRBV28 and TRBJ1-1, with D perhaps matching TRBD1 (5 bases). The germline V and J ends were trimmed by 5 bases and 1 base, with 14 bases remaining between them. The CDR3 is made up of 15 amino acids. CDR1 and CDR2 from the germline V gene are MDHEN and SYDVKM. In DNA form, the CDR3 reads TGTGCCAGCAGTCCTCCGGGACCGTGGAACACTGAAGCTTTCTTT. Residues: CASSPPGPWNTEAFF. Full variable domain (remainder filled in from reference TRBV28 and TRBJ1-1): DVKVTQSSRYLVKRTGEKVFLECVQDMDHENMFWYRQDPGLGLRLIYFSYDVKMKEKGDIPEGYSVSREKKERFSLILESASTNQTSMYLCASSPPGPWNTEAFFGQGTRLTVV.

The J gene is TRBJ2-5, the V gene TRBV20-1; TRBD1 is a possible D gene (6 bases). The CDR3 length is 12 residues. Per the germline V gene, CDR1 is DFQATT and CDR2 is SNEGSKA (reference sequence). The V end lost 3 bases, the J end lost 2 bases, and 7 bases lay between the germline ends. For the CDR3, the DNA is TGCAGTGCTAGTCAGGGGCAAGAGACCCAGTACTTC. This translates into CSASQGQETQYF.

The chain combines TRBV11-2 with TRBJ1-4; 7 nucleotides match TRBD1. V lost 5 bases, J lost 7 bases, and 10 bases stayed unmatched. Per germline, CDR1 SGHAT and CDR2 FQNNGV. The CDR3 runs 15 residues. The CDR3 sequence: CASSLPGQSGEKLFF. CDR3 bases: TGTGCCAGCAGCCTACCGGGACAGAGCGGTGAAAAACTGTTTTTT.